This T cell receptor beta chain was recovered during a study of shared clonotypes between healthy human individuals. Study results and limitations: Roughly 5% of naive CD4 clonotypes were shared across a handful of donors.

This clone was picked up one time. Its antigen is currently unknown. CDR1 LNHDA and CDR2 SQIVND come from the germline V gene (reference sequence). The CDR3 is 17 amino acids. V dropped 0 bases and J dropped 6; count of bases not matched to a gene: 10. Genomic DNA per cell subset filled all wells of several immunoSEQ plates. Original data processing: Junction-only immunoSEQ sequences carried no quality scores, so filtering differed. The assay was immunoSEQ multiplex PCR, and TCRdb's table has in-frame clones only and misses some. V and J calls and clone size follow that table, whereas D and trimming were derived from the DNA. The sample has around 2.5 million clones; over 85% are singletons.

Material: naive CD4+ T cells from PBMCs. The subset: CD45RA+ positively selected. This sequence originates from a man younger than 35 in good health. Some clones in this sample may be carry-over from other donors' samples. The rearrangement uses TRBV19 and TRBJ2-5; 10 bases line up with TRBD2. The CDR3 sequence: CASSIDPAGGPLKTQYF. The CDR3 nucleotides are TGTGCCAGTAGTATAGATCCAGCGGGAGGGCCCCTAAAGACCCAGTACTTC.